The 24 T cell receptor beta chains below come from one sample, sequenced in a study of cytomegalovirus exposure and HLA in healthy donors. The PCR was carried out with 60 Vbeta primers and 13 Jbeta primers. Here immunoSEQ multiplex PCR was the method, and the copy in TCRdb shows in-frame clones only, minus some. This sample yields about 140,000 clones, of which around 85% are seen a single time; roughly 8.8% belongs to the top ten. Source material: PBMCs. Receptors were obtained from a woman between 45 and 60 years old in good health and CMV-seropositive.

This chain uses TRBV5-8 with TRBJ1-1; D is ambiguous. The length of the CDR3 is 11 residues. Germline V gives CDR1 SGHTS, CDR2 YDEGEE. V shed 5 bases and J shed 11 bases, with 13 bases lying between them. The CDR3: CASRKLGGAFF. The CDR3 coding sequence is TGTGCCAGCAGAAAACTCGGAGGGGCTTTCTTT.

Written as DNA, the CDR3 is TGCGCCAGCAGCCAAGAAAGCGGGCTAGCGGGGGCACAAGAGACCCAGTACTTC. Translation gives CASSQESGLAGAQETQYF. The rearrangement links TRBV4-1 to TRBJ2-5; 10 bases agree with TRBD2. The germline CDR1 and CDR2 sequences are MGHRA and YSYEKL. There are 18 residues in the CDR3. The V and J ends lost 0 bases and 2 bases, in that order; junction bases with no gene match: 9.

The V and J genes are TRBV29-1 and TRBJ1-5; D might be TRBD1 (6 bases). This CDR3 contains 13 residues. Trimming took off 5 bases at V and 5 bases at J, with 13 bases between the two ends. Germline CDR1 SQVTM, CDR2 ANQGSEA. The CDR3 region has the DNA TGCAGCGTTCGGGGGGCACAGGATCAGCCCCAGCATTTT. It translates to CSVRGAQDQPQHF.

The V call is TRBV11-1, the J call TRBJ2-2; 11 positions agree with TRBD1. The germline CDR1 and CDR2 sequences are SGHAT and FQDESV (reference sequence). CDR3 length equals 15 residues. V lost 5 bases, J lost 3 bases, and 2 bases stayed unmatched. The CDR3 here is CASSRTGGDTGELFF. Written as DNA, the CDR3 is TGTGCCAGCAGCCGGACAGGGGGCGACACCGGGGAGCTGTTTTTT.

The chain links TRBV5-1 to TRBJ1-4; no reliable D call. Germline V gene data show CDR1 as SGHRS and CDR2 as YFSETQ. The CDR3 has 12 amino acids. Trimming took off 0 bases at V and 8 bases at J, with 5 bases between the two ends. In DNA form, the CDR3 reads TGCGCCAGCAGCTTGGATCGGGAAAAACTGTTTTTT. It encodes CASSLDREKLFF.

This clone occurred a few times. The V gene is TRBV6-5, the J gene TRBJ1-5, with 9 bases aligning to TRBD1. Trimming took 7 bases from V and 4 from J; bases not matched to a gene: 5. In germline, CDR1 is MNHEY, CDR2 SVGAGI. The CDR3 length is 14 residues. The CDR3 region is CASTLGTGNQPQHF. CDR3 nucleotide sequence: TGTGCCAGCACCCTAGGGACAGGGAATCAGCCCCAGCATTTT.

This clone has just one count. The chain uses TRBV11-2 and TRBJ1-5; no reliable D call. The CDR3 contains 13 residues. Looked up from germline, CDR1 is SGHAT and CDR2 is FQNNGV. With 0 bases removed from V and 6 bases from J, the gap between germline ends came to 6 bases. CDR3 DNA sequence: TGTGCCAGCAGCTTAGAATGGGCTCAGCCCCAGCATTTT. It codes for CASSLEWAQPQHF.

V and J are TRBV7-2 and TRBJ1-6; D ambiguous. Germline values: CDR1 SGHTA, CDR2 FQGNSA. The CDR3 loop spans 16 amino acids. V lost 0 bases, J lost 6 bases, and 12 bases lay in between. CDR3 amino acids: CASSLAIWQPNSPLHF. The CDR3 bases are TGTGCCAGCAGCTTAGCGATTTGGCAACCTAATTCACCCCTCCACTTT.

The chain couples TRBV6-1 to TRBJ2-7, with 9 bases matching TRBD1. The CDR3 loop spans 15 amino acids. V was clipped by 3 bases and J by 4 bases; unmatched bases: 7. Per the germline V gene, CDR1 is MNHNS and CDR2 is SASEGT. DNA of the CDR3: TGTGCCAGCAGTGATATGGGACAGGGAATGTACGAGCAGTACTTC. Its translation: CASSDMGQGMYEQYF.

V is TRBV2 and J is TRBJ1-5; D call uncertain. Trimming removed 6 bases at V and 3 bases at J, with 15 bases between. The CDR3 consists of 15 residues. CDR1 and CDR2 (germline): SNHLY, FYNNEI. Here the CDR3 reads CASRVGSRDNQPQHF. For the CDR3, the DNA is TGTGCCAGCAGAGTGGGGAGCCGGGACAATCAGCCCCAGCATTTT.

This chain uses TRBV5-1 with TRBJ1-6; D is unresolved. Trimming took off 0 bases at V and 7 bases at J, with 11 bases between the two ends. The CDR3 contains 15 residues. Germline V gives CDR1 SGHRS, CDR2 YFSETQ. The CDR3 is CASSLGRGFNSPLHF. CDR3 DNA sequence: TGCGCCAGCAGCTTGGGCCGGGGATTCAATTCACCCCTCCACTTT. Drawing the rest from reference TRBV5-1 and TRBJ1-6, the complete variable domain is KAGVTQTPRYLIKTRGQQVTLSCSPISGHRSVSWYQQTPGQGLQFLFEYFSETQRNKGNFPGRFSGRQFSNSRSEMNVSTLELGDSALYLCASSLGRGFNSPLHFGNGTRLTVT.

This chain connects TRBV4-1 to TRBJ1-1, with 11 bases lining up with TRBD1. With 5 bases clipped from V and 6 bases from J, the junction kept 5 bases outside the gene matches. From germline, CDR1 is MGHRA and CDR2 YSYEKL. The CDR3 loop spans 14 amino acids. CDR3 sequence reads: CASSNPGQGAEAFF. CDR3 DNA: TGCGCCAGCAGCAACCCGGGACAGGGGGCTGAAGCTTTCTTT.

The V call is TRBV27, the J call TRBJ2-1, with D possibly TRBD2 on 7 matching bases. CDR1 and CDR2 (germline): MNHEY, SMNVEV (reference sequence). Between the trimmed V and J ends, which lost 6 bases and 7 bases, there was a span of 19 bases. This CDR3 contains 15 residues. In DNA, the CDR3 is TGTGCCAGCAGGTTACAGGGAGGGATTGGGAATGAGCAGTTCTTC. This codes for CASRLQGGIGNEQFF.

This chain connects TRBV30 to TRBJ1-2; D remains unclear. Germline CDR1 reads GTSNPN; CDR2 reads SVGIG (reference sequence). The CDR3 loop spans 12 amino acids. Trimming left V 4 bases short and J 4 bases short, with 10 bases between. The CDR3 loop reads CAWMRPVYGYTF. The CDR3 DNA sequence: TGTGCCTGGATGCGTCCCGTCTATGGCTACACCTTC.

The rearrangement links TRBV7-9 to TRBJ2-7, with TRBD2 matching 11 bases. This CDR3 spans 17 amino acids. The J segment lost 1 base and the V segment lost 5 bases, leaving 10 bases of the junction unmatched. CDR1 SEHNR and CDR2 FQNEAQ come from the germline V gene (reference sequence). CDR3 bases: TGTGCCAGCAGCCACACCACTCTAGCGGGGGGTTCCTACGAGCAGTACTTC. Its protein is CASSHTTLAGGSYEQYF.

This clone was picked up one time. The V gene is TRBV5-4, the J gene TRBJ2-5, with 11 bases lining up with TRBD2. Germline CDR1 is SGHNT and CDR2 is YYREEE (reference sequence). The CDR3 is made up of 15 amino acids. V lost 4 bases and J lost 5; bases outside the gene matches: 7. Here the CDR3 reads CASSPTSGESETQYF. The DNA for the CDR3 is TGTGCCAGCAGCCCGACTAGCGGGGAAAGTGAGACCCAGTACTTC.

This chain links TRBV4-1 with TRBJ2-1, with 8 nucleotides matching TRBD2. The CDR3 totals 17 residues. Germline loops: CDR1 MGHRA, CDR2 YSYEKL. Trimming cost V 0 bases and J 8 bases; bases outside gene matches: 12. CDR3 sequence reads: CASSQDTSRGGLDEQFF. The CDR3 DNA reads TGCGCCAGCAGCCAAGATACAAGTCGGGGGGGCTTAGATGAGCAGTTCTTC.

V gene TRBV6-5 combines with J gene TRBJ1-1; D is unclear. The CDR3 is made up of 14 amino acids. Germline V gene lookup returns CDR1 MNHEY and CDR2 SVGAGI. V was trimmed by 2 bases and J by 5 bases, leaving 12 bases between them. The CDR3 sequence is CASSYGWSTTEAFF. In nucleotides, the CDR3 is TGTGCCAGCAGTTACGGATGGAGTACTACTGAAGCTTTCTTT.

The chain has TRBV19 and TRBJ2-7; 7 bases fit TRBD1. The trim removed 6 bases at V and 2 bases at J, leaving 7 bases unmatched. Germline assignment: CDR1 LNHDA and CDR2 SQIVND (reference sequence). CDR3 length: 14 residues. The CDR3 spells CASRGRQGTYEQYF. CDR3 coding DNA: TGTGCCAGTAGAGGGAGACAGGGCACCTACGAGCAGTACTTC.

Details on this clone: Compared with germline, one end of the junction differs, possibly owing to a read error. The gene calls are TRBV18 and TRBJ2-6, with a tentative D call TRBD1 (6 bases). The germline V gene encodes CDR1 KGHSH and CDR2 LQKENI. This CDR3 region has 15 residues. This chain's CDR3 is CASSLQGSGANGLTF. The CDR3 DNA is TGTGCCAGCTCATTACAGGGCTCTGGGGCCAACGGCCTGACTTTC.

This clone was counted only a few times. The chain joins TRBV6-6 to TRBJ1-1, with D maybe TRBD1 (5 bases). Trimming took 8 bases from V and 4 from J, leaving 11 bases between them. This CDR3 is built from 12 residues. The germline gives CDR1 MNHNY, CDR2 SVGAGI (reference sequence). In DNA, the CDR3 is TGTGCCAGCGTCGGGGGAGGCACTGAAGCTTTCTTT. It codes for CASVGGGTEAFF.

By share, this clone counts as medium-sized. The chain carries TRBV10-3 and TRBJ2-7, with 9 bases fitting TRBD1. The germline gives CDR1 ENHRY, CDR2 SYGVKD. After removal of 10 bases from V and 4 bases from J, the junction contained 8 bases not matched to a gene. The CDR3 extends over 13 amino acids. The CDR3 region is CATSGQGWYEQYF. CDR3 sequence (DNA): TGTGCCACCTCGGGACAGGGCTGGTACGAGCAGTACTTC.

V and J are TRBV7-9 and TRBJ1-3, with TRBD1 identical over 8 bases. The CDR3 extends over 15 amino acids. Losses at the gene ends were 5 bases for V and 3 bases for J; bases not matched to a gene: 6. From germline, CDR1 is SEHNR and CDR2 FQNEAQ (reference sequence). The CDR3 DNA sequence: TGTGCCAGCAGCCCGGACAGGGTTGGTGGAAACACCATATATTTT. It specifies CASSPDRVGGNTIYF.

This chain connects TRBV9 to TRBJ1-2; TRBD1 matches 11 bases. Germline assignment: CDR1 SGDLS and CDR2 YYNGEE. The CDR3 is 15 residues long. V shed 1 base, J shed 2 bases, and the junction held 1 base outside the gene matches. The CDR3 nucleotides read TGTGCCAGCAGCGTAAGGACAGGGGGCAACTATGGCTACACCTTC. Residues: CASSVRTGGNYGYTF.